This entry describes one T cell receptor (beta chain). This sample was included in a study of blood T cell repertoires in COVID-19. Study at large: T cells, B-cell-depleted T cells, or PBMCs supplied cDNA or gDNA.

The data were produced by immunoSEQ multiplex PCR, yet TCRdb's version contains in-frame clones alone and is incomplete. This table holds over 120,000 clones, 80% found once. CDR1 is SNHLY and CDR2 is FYNNEI in the germline V gene. The CDR3 is 13 amino acids. The ends were cut back, 7 bases at V and 2 bases at J, with 10 bases in the middle. Input material: peripheral blood. The chain joins TRBV2 to TRBJ2-3; a possible D gene is TRBD1 (5 bases). The sequence derives from a man aged 70 or older who had recovered from COVID-19. CDR3 sequence (DNA): TGTGCCAGCAACAGGAACCCCACAGATACGCAGTATTTT. Protein: CASNRNPTDTQYF.